The entry below describes one TCR beta chain. The antigen this receptor binds is unknown. No much larger clone is present one base from it, and per-base qualities are unavailable. This sample was taken from a study of technical replicates of blood from a few donors (dated by TCRdb to the late 2010s). From V the trimming removes 4 bases and from J it removes 1 base, while the gene matches leave 1 base of the junction unaccounted for. CDR3 length: 14 amino acids, cysteine to phenylalanine. Of the read, only the CDR3 DNA is kept; its 42 bases are in frame from base 1. CDR1 and CDR2 were assigned from the germline V gene (reference sequence) as SEHNR and FQNEAQ. The method was the immunoSEQ multiplex PCR assay. The immuneACCESS repertoire file appears here via TCRdb, limited to in-frame rearrangements. These files lack a portion of the clones; in checked studies, under half of the deficit traces to unresolved V genes, and the cause of the others is not known. The table for this sample lists tens of thousands of clones; around 94% of them were counted only once. The top ten hold approximately 0.27% of the sample.

The origin of this receptor is a human donor in good health. The rearrangement combines TRBV7-9 with TRBJ1-1; TRBD1 agrees with 9 junctional bases. The sequencing sample was made of T cells isolated from PBMCs. The CDR3 region has the sequence CASSWGQGNTEAFF. The nucleotide sequence reads TGTGCCAGCAGCTGGGGACAGGGGAACACTGAAGCTTTCTTT.